The present T cell receptor (beta chain) was sequenced within a study of T cells expressing NK-cell markers. Making the TCR beta cDNA relied on 5'RACE template switching with UMIs. TCRdb re-called the 5' RACE reads, yielding one record per CDR3 amino acid sequence without DNA. Its table lists a few hundred thousand distinct CDR3 sequences. Looked up from germline, CDR1 is SGHRS and CDR2 is YFSETQ. This CDR3 is 16 amino acids long. Regarding this clonotype: What it binds is unknown.

Notes on the study in general: Among CD8+ T cells from about six donors, dominant NKG2C+ clonotypes accounted for about 1.0-7.0%.

The rearrangement links TRBV5-1 to TRBJ1-4; the D call of TRBD1 rests on TCRdb alone, since no DNA is present to check it. The TCR comes from a man between 18 and 69 years old in good health. The sample consisted of blood T cells: a sorted CD56 or NKG2C T cell subset, CD4+ or CD8+ T cells, or bulk PBMC T cells (not recorded which). The CDR3 sequence: CASSFSGAITNEKLFF. Based on the CDR3 plus reference TRBV5-1 and TRBJ1-4, the full variable domain is KAGVTQTPRYLIKTRGQQVTLSCSPISGHRSVSWYQQTPGQGLQFLFEYFSETQRNKGNFPGRFSGRQFSNSRSEMNVSTLELGDSALYLCASSFSGAITNEKLFFGSGTQLSVL.